The clone carrying this T cell receptor (beta chain) was counted once. Total RNA extraction produced at least 6 micrograms (per sample) for the study. A sample-barcoded 5' primer and a J-beta primer mix were used in a second PCR of about 7 to 12 cycles. TCRdb reanalysed the 5' RACE reads using MiXCR and keeps one entry per CDR3 protein. The data hold some 1.5 million distinct CDR3 sequences, with 35% to 45% observed a single time. This sample was taken from a study of blood T cells in healthy people across ages. Overall study context: About one barcoded beta molecule was captured per two T cells (by template switching).

CDR1 is GTSNPN, CDR2 SVGIG, per germline (reference sequence). V lost 0 bases and J 4 bases, leaving 4 bases between the germline ends. The CDR3 is 12 amino acids. The source material was blood. This TCR came from a woman younger than 30 in good health. The rearrangement links TRBV30 to TRBJ2-4, with D unresolved. CDR3 bases: TGTGCCTGGAGTGTGCAGAAAAACATTCAGTACTTC. Protein product: CAWSVQKNIQYF.